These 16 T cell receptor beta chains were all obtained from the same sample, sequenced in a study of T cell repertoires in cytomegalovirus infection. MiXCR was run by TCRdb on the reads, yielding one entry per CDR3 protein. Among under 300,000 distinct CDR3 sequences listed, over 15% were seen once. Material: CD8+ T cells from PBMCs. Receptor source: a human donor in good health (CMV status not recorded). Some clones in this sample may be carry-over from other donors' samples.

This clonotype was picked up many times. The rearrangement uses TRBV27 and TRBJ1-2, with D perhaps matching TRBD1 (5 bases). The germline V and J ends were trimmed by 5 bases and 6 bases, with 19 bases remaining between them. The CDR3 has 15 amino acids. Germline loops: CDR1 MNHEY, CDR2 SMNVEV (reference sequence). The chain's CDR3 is CASSGDSGIADGYTF. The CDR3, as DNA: TGTGCCAGCAGTGGGGATTCAGGGATTGCAGATGGCTACACCTTC.

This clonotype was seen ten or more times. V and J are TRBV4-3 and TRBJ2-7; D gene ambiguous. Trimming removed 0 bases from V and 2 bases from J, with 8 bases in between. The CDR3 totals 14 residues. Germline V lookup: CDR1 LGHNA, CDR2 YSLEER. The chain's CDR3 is CASSQDPGTYEQYF. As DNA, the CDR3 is TGCGCCAGCAGCCAAGATCCTGGGACCTACGAGCAGTACTTC.

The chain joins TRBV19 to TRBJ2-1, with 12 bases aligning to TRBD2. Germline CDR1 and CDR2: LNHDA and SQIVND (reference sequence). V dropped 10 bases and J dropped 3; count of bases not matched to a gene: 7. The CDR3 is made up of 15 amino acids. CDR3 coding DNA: TGTGCCACAGGACTAGCGGGGAGTATCTACAATGAGCAGTTCTTC. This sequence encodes CATGLAGSIYNEQFF.

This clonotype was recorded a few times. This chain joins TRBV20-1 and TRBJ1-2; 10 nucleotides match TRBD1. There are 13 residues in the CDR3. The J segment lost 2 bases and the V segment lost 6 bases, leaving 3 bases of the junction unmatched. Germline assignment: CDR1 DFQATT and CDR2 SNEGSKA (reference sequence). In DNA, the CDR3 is TGCAGTGCCGGGGACAGGGGCAACTATGGCTACACCTTC. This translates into CSAGDRGNYGYTF.

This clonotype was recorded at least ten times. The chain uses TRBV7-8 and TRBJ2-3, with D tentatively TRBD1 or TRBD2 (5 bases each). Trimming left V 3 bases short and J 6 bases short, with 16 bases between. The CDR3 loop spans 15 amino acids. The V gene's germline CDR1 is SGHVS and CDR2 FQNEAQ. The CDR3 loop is CASSFQDTPGDTQYF. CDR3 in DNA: TGTGCCAGCAGCTTTCAGGACACCCCGGGGGATACGCAGTATTTT.

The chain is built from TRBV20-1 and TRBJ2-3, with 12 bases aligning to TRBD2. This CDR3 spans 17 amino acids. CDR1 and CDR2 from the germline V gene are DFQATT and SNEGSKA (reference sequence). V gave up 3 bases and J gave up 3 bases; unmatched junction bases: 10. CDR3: CSASRLAGGPGTDTQYF. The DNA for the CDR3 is TGCAGTGCTAGCCGGCTAGCGGGGGGGCCAGGGACAGATACGCAGTATTTT.

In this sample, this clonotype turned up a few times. The CDR3, as DNA: TGTGCCAGCAGTTTATGGGCCACCGAAATATCACCCTACGAGCAGTACTTC. This gives the protein CASSLWATEISPYEQYF. The V and J genes are TRBV12-3 or TRBV12-4 and TRBJ2-7; no reliable D call. Between the trimmed V and J ends, which lost 2 bases and 2 bases, there was a span of 19 bases. The CDR3 covers 17 residues.

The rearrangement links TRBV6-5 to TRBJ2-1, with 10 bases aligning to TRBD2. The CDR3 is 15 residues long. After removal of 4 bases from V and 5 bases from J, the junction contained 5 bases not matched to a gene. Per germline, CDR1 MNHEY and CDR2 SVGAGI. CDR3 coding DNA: TGTGCCAGCAGTTCAAGCGGGGGGGCAAACAATGAGCAGTTCTTC. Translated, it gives CASSSSGGANNEQFF.

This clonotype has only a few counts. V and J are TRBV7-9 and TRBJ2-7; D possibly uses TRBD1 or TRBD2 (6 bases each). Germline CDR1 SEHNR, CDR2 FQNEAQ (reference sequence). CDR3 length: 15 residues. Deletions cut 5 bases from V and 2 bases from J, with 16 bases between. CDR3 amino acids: CASSETRTDTYEQYF. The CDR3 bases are TGTGCCAGCAGCGAGACTAGGACAGATACCTACGAGCAGTACTTC.

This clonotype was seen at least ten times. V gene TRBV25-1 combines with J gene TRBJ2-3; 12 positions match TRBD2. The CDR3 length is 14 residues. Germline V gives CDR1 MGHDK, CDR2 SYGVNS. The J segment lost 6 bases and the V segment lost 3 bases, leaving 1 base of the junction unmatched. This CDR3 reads CASSDGTSGDTQYF. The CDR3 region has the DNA TGTGCCAGCAGTGACGGGACTAGCGGGGATACGCAGTATTTT.

The CDR3 loop is CASSLWGPTDTQYF. For the CDR3, the DNA is TGTGCCAGCAGCTTGTGGGGGCCAACAGATACGCAGTATTTT. The chain links TRBV5-5 to TRBJ2-3; TRBD1 might be the D (6 bases). The CDR3 totals 14 residues. Trimming removed 1 base at V and 3 bases at J, with 9 bases between. Germline lookup yields CDR1 SGHKS and CDR2 YYEKEE (reference sequence).

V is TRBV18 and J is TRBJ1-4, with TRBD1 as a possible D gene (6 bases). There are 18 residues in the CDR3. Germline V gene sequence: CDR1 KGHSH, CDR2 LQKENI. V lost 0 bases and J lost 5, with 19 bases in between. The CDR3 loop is CASSPPVYTGTSNEKLFF. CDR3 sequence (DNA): TGTGCCAGCTCACCACCGGTTTATACCGGGACATCGAATGAAAAACTGTTTTTT.

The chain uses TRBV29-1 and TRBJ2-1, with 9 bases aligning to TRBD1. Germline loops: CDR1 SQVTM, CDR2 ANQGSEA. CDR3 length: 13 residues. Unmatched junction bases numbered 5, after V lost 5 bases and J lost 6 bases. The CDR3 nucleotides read TGCAGCGTTTGGGGGACAGGGAGCAATGAGCAGTTCTTC. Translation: CSVWGTGSNEQFF.

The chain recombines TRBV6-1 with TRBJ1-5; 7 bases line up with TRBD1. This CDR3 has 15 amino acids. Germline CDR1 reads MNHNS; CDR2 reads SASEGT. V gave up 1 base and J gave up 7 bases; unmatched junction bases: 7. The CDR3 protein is CASSEGRTGSQPQHF. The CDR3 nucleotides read TGTGCCAGCAGTGAAGGGAGGACAGGATCGCAGCCCCAGCATTTT.

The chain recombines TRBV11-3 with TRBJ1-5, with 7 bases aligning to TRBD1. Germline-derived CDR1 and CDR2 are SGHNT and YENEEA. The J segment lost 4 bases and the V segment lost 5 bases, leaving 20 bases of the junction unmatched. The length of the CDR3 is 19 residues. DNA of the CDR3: TGTGCCAGCAGCCGCAGGGGGTCATTACCTTGTAGCAAGAATCAGCCCCAGCATTTT. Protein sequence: CASSRRGSLPCSKNQPQHF. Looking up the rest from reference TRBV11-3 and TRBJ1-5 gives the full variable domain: EAGVVQSPRYKIIEKKQPVAFWCNPISGHNTLYWYLQNLGQGPELLIRYENEEAVDDSQLPKDRFSAERLKGVDSTLKIQPAELGDSAVYLCASSRRGSLPCSKNQPQHFGDGTRLSIL.

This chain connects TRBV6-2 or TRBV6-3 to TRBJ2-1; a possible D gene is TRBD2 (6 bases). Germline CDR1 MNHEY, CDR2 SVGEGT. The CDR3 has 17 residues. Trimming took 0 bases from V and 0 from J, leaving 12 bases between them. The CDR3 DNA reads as TGTGCCAGCAGTTACTCGAGAGTGACTAGCTCCTACAATGAGCAGTTCTTC. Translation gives CASSYSRVTSSYNEQFF.